Sequencing of this TCR beta chain was carried out in a study of blood T cell repertoires in COVID-19. As originally analysed: Amplification of reference gene primers was used by the study to estimate nucleated cell counts. Measured with immunoSEQ multiplex PCR; TCRdb has only the in-frame clones, and not every one. The D gene and trimming were derived from the DNA, and the V and J assignments and clone size from that table. Of 200,000 to 300,000 clones in the sample, 75% to 85% are singletons; the top ten hold less than 6.5%. CDR1 and CDR2 from the germline V gene are DFQATT and SNEGSKA (reference sequence). V was clipped by 6 bases and J by 6 bases; unmatched bases: 12. The CDR3 is 16 residues long.

Sequenced material: peripheral blood. The rearrangement joins TRBV20-1 to TRBJ1-5; 12 nucleotides align to TRBD1. This TCR was sampled from a human donor in a cohort sampled during active COVID-19. The CDR3 region is CSASKGDRGQGQPQHF. The CDR3 DNA reads as TGCAGTGCCAGTAAAGGGGACAGGGGGCAAGGTCAGCCCCAGCATTTT.